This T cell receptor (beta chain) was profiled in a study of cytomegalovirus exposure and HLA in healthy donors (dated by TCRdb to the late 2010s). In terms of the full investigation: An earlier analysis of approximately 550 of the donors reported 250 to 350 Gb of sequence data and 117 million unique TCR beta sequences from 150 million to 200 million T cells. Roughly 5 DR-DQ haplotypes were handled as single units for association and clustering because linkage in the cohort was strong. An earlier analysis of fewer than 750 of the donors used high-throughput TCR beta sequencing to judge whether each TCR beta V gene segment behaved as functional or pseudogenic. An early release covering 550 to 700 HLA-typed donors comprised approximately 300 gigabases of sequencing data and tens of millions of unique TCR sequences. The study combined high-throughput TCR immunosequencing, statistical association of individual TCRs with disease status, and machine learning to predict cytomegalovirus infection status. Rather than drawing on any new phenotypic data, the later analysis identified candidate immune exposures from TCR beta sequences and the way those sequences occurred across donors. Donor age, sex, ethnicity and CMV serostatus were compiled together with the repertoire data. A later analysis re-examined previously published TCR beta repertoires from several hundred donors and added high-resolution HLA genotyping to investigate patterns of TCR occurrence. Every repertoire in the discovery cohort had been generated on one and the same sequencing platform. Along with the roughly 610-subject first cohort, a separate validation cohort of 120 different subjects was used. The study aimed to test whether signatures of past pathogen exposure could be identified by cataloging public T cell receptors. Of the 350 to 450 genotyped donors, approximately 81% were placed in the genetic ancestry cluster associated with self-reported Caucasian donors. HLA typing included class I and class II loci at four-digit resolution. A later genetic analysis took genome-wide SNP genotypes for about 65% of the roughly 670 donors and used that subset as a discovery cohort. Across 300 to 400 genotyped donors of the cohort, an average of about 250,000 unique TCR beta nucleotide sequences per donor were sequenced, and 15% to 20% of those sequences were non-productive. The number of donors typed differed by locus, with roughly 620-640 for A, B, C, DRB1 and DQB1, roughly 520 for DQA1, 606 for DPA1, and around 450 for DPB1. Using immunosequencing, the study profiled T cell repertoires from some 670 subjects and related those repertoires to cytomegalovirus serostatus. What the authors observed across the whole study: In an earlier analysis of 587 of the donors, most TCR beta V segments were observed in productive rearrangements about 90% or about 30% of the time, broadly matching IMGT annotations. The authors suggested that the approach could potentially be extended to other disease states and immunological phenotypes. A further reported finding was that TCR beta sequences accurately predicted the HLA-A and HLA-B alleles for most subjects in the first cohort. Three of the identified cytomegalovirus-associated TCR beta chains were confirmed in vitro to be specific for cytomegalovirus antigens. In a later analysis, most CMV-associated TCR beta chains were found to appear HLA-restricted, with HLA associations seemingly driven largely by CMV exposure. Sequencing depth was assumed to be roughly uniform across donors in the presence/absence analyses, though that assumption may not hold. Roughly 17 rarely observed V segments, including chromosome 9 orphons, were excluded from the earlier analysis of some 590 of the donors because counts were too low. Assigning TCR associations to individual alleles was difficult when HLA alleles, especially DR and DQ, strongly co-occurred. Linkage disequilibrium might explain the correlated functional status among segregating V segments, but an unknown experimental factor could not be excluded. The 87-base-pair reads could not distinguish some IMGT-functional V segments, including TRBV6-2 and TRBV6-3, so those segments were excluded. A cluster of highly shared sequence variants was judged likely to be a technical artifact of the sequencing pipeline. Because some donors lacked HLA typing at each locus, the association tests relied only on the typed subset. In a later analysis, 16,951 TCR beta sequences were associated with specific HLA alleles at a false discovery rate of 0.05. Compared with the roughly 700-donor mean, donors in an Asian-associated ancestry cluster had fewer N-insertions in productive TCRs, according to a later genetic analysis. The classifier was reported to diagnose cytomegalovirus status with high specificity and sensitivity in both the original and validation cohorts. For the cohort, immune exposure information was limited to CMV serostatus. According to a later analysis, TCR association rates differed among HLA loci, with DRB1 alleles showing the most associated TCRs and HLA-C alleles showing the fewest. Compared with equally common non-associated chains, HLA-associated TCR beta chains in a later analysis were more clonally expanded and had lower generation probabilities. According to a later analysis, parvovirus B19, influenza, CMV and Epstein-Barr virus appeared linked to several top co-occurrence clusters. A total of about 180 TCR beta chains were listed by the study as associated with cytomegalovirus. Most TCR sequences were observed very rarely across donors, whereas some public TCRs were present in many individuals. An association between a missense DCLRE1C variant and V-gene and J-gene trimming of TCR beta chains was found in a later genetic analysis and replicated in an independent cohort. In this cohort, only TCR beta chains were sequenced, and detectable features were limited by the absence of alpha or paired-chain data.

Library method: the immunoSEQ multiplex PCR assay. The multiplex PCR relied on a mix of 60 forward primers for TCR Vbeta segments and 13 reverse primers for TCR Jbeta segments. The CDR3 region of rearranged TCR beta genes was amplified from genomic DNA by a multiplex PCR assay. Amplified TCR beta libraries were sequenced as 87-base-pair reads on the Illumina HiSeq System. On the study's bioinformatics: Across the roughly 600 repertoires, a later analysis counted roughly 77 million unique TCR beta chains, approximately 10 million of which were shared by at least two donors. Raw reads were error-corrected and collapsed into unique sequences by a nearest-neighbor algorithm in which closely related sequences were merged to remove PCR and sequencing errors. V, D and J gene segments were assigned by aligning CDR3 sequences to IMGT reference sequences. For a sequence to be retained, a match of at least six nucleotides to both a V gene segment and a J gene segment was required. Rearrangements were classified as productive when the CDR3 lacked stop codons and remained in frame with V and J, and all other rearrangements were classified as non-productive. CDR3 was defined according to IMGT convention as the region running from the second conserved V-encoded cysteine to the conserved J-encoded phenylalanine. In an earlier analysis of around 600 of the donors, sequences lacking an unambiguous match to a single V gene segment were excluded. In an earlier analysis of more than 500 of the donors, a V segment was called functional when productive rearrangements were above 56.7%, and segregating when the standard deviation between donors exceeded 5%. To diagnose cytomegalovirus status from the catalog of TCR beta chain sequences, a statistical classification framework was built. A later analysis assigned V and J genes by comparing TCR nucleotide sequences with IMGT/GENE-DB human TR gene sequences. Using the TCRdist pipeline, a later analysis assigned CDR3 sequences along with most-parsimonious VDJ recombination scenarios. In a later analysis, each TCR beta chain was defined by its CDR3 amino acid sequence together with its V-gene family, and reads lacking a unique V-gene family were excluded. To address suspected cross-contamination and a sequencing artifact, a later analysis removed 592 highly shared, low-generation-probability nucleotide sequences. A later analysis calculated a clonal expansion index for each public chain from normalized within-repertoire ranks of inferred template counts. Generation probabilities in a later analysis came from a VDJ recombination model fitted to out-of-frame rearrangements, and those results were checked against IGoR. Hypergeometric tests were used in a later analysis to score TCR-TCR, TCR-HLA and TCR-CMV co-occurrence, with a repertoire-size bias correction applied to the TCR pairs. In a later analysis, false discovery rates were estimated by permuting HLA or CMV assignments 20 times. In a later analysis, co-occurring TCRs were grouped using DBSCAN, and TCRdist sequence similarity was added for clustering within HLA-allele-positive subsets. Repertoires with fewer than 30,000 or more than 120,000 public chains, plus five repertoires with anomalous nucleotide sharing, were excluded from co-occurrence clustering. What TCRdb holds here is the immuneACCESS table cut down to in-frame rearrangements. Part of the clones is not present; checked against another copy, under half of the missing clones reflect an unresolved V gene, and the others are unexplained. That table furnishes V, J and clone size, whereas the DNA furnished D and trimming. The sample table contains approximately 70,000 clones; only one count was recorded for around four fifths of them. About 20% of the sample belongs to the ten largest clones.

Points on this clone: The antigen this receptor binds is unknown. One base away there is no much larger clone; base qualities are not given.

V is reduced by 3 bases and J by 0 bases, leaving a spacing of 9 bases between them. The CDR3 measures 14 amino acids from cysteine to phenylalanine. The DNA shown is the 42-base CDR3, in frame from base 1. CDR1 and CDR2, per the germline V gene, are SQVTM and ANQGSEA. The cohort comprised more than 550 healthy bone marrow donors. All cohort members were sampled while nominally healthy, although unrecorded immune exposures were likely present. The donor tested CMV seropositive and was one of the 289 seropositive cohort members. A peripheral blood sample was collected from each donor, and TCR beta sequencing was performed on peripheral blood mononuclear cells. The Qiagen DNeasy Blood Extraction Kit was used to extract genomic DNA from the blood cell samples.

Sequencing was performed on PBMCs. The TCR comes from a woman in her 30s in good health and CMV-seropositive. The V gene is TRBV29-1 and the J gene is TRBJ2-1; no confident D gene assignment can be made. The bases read TGCAGCGTTGACCGGGTTAGCTCCTACAATGAGCAGTTCTTC. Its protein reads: CSVDRVSSYNEQFF.